This T cell receptor (beta chain) stems from a study of blood T cells in healthy people across ages. This CDR3 has 13 amino acids. The V end lost 7 bases, the J end lost 15 bases, and 22 bases lay between the germline ends. The germline V gene has CDR1 MDHEN and CDR2 SYDVKM. Broader study findings: Older age coincided with a roughly linear decline in TCR beta diversity per million T cells.

With a J-beta primer mix and a sample-barcoded 5' primer, a second PCR ran 7 to 11 cycles. TCRdb reanalysed the 5' RACE reads using MiXCR and keeps one entry per CDR3 protein. This table has some 1,500,000 distinct CDR3 sequences, approximately 39% appearing once. For this clonotype: The antigen is unknown.

V gene TRBV28 combines with J gene TRBJ2-4; a possible D gene is TRBD2 (6 bases). This TCR derives from a woman aged 18-29 years in good health. Material: blood. CDR3 nucleotides: TGTGCCAGCAAGAGCGGGCTCTCCTACGAGCGGTACTTC. It codes for CASKSGLSYERYF.